This TCR beta chain was obtained from a study of circulating CD8 cells and anti-PD-1 response in melanoma (TCRdb year 2020). Notes on the research overall: Nivolumab was given to patients intravenously at 3 mg/kg every 2 weeks. The TCR repertoire analysis covered roughly 11 melanoma patients: 7 non-responders and 4 responders. Patients with complete or partial responses were counted as responders, while patients with stable or progressive disease (RECIST v1.1) were counted as non-responders. The melanoma cohort had around 13 patients, seven of whom got anti-PD-1 as first-line therapy, while the other six had previously had targeted therapy or immunotherapy. On on-treatment samples, PD-1 was detected using a biotinylated anti-human IgG4 antibody.

Using a BD FACSAria II cell sorter, four subsets defined by PD-1 and/or TIGIT were sorted out of live CD3+CD8+TCRalphabeta+ cells. Circulating CD8 T cells were sorted into four subsets by PD-1 and TIGIT expression to characterize their relevance to anti-PD-1 therapy response. For every sorted CD8 T-cell subset, sequencing covered both the TCR alpha and the TCR beta chains. Peripheral blood was collected before the first anti-PD-1 injection, after two injections and after four injections. PBMCs were isolated immediately by Ficoll gradient centrifugation. Until use, PBMCs were kept cryopreserved in liquid nitrogen in RPMI containing roughly 20% FCS and about 9.2% DMSO. Thawed PBMCs were stained with a viability dye and antibodies against CD3, CD8alpha, TCRalphabeta, PD-1 and TIGIT. Total RNA was extracted with the RNeasy Kit, and every sample reached a RIN above 7. TCRdb names NextSeq 500 as the instrument used. Starting from 15 ng of total RNA, TCR libraries were made with the QIAseq Immune Repertoire RNA Library Kit, Human TCR Panel. Sequencing of the TCR libraries was done on an Illumina NextSeq with a Mid Output V2 kit and asymmetric 261x41 paired-end reads. Every TCR library was diluted to 4 nM, then pooled, denatured and loaded at roughly 0.91 pM. Turning to the authors' computational methods: The QIAGEN GeneGlobe Data Analysis Center was used to process TCR FASTQ files, and downstream analysis was done in R 3.5.2. Clonality was calculated as one minus Shannon entropy normalized by the log of the number of unique productive sequences. Within each subset, Fisher exact tests at 5% FDR identified TRA or TRB clonotypes differing in abundance between baseline and M1. Clonotypes with differential abundance were classified as emerging, expanding, contracting or non-expanding/contracting. Morisita's overlap index was used to measure repertoire overlap between patients. The public reads were reanalyzed by TCRdb: fastp trimming at Q25, MiXCR alignment, in-frame beta chains only. For every CDR3 protein sequence, its rows merge into one entry that carries the most common genes and DNA. These V and J calls are TCRdb output, not the study's own analysis. The sample profile shows hundreds of distinct CDR3 sequences; 7% of them were found once. Of the sample, approximately 50% falls within the top ten clones.

The germline V gene supplies CDR1 SGDLS and CDR2 YYNGEE. V is pared back by 0 bases and J by 3 bases, with 7 bases lying between the germline termini. The CDR3 covers 13 residues, taking in both the cysteine and the phenylalanine. Here the CDR3 DNA is all that survives: 39 bases in frame from base 1. The study at large found these results: Because tumor material could not be accessed, tumor reactivity was instead assessed with peptide assays on expanded sorted subsets. Between subsets, repertoires were largely private, with fewer than 7% of TRB clonotypes shared at M1, and the highest sharing was seen between DPOS and TIGIT. The DNEG repertoire was the most diverse; PD-1 and DPOS showed similar, higher clonality, and TIGIT repertoires were the least diverse. The cohort mixed treatment-naive and previously treated patients, which the authors noted could influence results. The published TCR repertoire comparisons relied only on baseline and M1 samples from a small cohort that had few responders. Because material was limited, most experiments were generally run without replicates.

Points on this clonotype: Its antigen remains undetermined. The record has no base qualities; no much larger clone is one base away.

The sequence links TRBV9 to TRBJ2-7, with an unclear D gene assignment. Here the sequenced sample was CD8+ T cells from PBMCs, taken at baseline or after one month of anti-PD-1 therapy (not recorded which). This sequence originates from a human donor with melanoma. The DNA sequence is given as TGTGCCAGCAGCGTAGGTACCCGCTACGAGCAGTACTTC. This codes for CASSVGTRYEQYF. With the portions outside the CDR3 filled from the reference TRBV9 and TRBJ2-7 genes, the complete variable region becomes DSGVTQTPKHLITATGQRVTLRCSPRSGDLSVYWYQQSLDQGLQFLIQYYNGEERAKGNILERFSAQQFPDLHSELNLSSLELGDSALYFCASSVGTRYEQYFGPGTRLTVT.